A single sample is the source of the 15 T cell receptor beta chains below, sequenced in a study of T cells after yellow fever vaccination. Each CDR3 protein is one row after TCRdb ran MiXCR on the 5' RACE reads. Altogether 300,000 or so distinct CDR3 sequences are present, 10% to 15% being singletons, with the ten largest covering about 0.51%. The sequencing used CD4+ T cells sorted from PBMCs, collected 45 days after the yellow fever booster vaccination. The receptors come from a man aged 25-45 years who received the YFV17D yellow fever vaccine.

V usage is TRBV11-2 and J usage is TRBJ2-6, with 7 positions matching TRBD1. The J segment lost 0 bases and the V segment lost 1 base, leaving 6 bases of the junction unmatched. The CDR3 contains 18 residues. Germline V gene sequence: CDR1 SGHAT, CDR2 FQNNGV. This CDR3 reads CASSLVPSGGSGANVLTF. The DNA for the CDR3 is TGTGCCAGCAGCTTAGTACCCTCAGGGGGCTCTGGGGCCAACGTCCTGACTTTC.

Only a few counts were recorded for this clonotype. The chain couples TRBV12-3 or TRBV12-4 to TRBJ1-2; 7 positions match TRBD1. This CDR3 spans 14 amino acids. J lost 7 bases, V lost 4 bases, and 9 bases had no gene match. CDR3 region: CASSSGQRGSGYTF. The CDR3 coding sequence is TGTGCCAGCAGTTCGGGACAGCGAGGGAGTGGCTACACCTTC.

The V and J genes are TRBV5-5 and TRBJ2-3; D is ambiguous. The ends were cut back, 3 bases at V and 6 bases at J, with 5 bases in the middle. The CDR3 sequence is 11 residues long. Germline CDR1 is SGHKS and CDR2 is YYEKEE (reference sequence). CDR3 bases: TGTGCCAGCAGCTCCCATGATACGCAGTATTTT. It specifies CASSSHDTQYF.

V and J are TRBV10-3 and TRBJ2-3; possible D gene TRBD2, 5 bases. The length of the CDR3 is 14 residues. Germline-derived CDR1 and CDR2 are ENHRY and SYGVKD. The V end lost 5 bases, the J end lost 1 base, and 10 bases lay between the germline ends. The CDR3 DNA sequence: TGTGCCATCAGTATAAATAGCGGCACAGATACGCAGTATTTT. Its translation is CAISINSGTDTQYF.

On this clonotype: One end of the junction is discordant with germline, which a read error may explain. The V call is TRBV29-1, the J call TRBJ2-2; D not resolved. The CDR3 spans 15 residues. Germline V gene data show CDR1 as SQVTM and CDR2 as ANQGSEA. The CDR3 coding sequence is TGCAGCGTAGGAAACTCGGCTACGAATACCGGGGAGCTGTTTTTT. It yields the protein CSVGNSATNTGELFF.

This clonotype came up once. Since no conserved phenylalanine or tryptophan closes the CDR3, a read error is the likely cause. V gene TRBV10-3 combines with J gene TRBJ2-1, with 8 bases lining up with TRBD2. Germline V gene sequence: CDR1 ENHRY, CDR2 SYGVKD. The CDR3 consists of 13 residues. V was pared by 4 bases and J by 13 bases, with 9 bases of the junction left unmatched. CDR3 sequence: CAISGLASRGQFL. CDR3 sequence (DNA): TGTGCCATCAGTGGACTAGCGAGTAGGGGTCAGTTCTTA.

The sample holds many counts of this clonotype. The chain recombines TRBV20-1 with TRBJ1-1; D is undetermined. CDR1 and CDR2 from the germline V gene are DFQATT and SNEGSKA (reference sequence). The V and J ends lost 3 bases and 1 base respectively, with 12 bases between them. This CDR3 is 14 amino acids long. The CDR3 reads CSASRYNRNTEAFF. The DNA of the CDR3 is TGCAGTGCTAGCAGATATAACAGGAACACTGAAGCTTTCTTT.

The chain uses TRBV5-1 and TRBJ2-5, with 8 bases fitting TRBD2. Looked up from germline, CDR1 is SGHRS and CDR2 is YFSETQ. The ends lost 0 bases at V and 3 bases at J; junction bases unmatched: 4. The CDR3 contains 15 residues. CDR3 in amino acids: CASSLAPGLEETQYF. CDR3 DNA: TGCGCCAGCAGCTTGGCCCCGGGACTAGAAGAGACCCAGTACTTC.

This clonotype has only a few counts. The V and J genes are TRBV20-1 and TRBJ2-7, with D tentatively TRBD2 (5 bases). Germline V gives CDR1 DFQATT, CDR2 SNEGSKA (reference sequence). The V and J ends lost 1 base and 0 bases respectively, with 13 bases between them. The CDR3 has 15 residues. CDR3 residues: CSARVATASSYEQYF. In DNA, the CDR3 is TGCAGTGCTAGAGTAGCGACTGCAAGCTCCTACGAGCAGTACTTC.

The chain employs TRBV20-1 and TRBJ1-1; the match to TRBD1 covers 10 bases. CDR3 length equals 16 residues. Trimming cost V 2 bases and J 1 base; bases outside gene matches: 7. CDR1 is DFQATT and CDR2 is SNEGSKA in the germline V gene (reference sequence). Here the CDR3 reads CSARPTGGRGNTEAFF. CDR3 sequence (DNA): TGCAGTGCTAGACCGACAGGGGGCAGGGGGAACACTGAAGCTTTCTTT.

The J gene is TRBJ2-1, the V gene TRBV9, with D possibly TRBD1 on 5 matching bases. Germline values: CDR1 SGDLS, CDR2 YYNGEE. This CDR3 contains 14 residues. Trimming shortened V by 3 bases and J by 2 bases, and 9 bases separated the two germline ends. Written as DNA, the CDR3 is TGTGCCAGCAGCGCCAGGGCAACCTACAATGAGCAGTTCTTC. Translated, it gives CASSARATYNEQFF. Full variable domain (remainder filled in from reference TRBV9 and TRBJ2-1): DSGVTQTPKHLITATGQRVTLRCSPRSGDLSVYWYQQSLDQGLQFLIQYYNGEERAKGNILERFSAQQFPDLHSELNLSSLELGDSALYFCASSARATYNEQFFGPGTRLTVL.

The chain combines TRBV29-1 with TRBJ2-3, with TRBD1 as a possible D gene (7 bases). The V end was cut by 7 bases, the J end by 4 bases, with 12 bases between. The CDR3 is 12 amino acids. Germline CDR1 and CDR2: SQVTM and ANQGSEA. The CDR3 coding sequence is TGCAGCGCCAGGGGGGCCGCAGATACGCAGTATTTT. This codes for CSARGAADTQYF.

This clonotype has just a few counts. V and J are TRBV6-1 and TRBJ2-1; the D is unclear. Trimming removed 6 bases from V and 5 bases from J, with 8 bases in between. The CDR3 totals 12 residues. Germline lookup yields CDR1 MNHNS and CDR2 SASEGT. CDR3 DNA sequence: TGTGCCAGCAGCCGCCGGGACAATGAGCAGTTCTTC. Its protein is CASSRRDNEQFF.

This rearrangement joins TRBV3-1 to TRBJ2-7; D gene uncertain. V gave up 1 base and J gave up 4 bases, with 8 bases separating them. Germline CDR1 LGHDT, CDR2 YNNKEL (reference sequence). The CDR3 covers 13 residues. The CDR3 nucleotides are TGTGCCAGCAGCCAAGCTGCTATATACGAGCAGTACTTC. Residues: CASSQAAIYEQYF.

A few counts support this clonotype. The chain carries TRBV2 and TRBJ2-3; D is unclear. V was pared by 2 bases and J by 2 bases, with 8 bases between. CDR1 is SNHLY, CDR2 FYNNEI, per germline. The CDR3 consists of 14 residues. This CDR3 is CASSESGLTDTQYF. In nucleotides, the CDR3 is TGTGCCAGCAGTGAATCGGGTCTCACAGATACGCAGTATTTT.